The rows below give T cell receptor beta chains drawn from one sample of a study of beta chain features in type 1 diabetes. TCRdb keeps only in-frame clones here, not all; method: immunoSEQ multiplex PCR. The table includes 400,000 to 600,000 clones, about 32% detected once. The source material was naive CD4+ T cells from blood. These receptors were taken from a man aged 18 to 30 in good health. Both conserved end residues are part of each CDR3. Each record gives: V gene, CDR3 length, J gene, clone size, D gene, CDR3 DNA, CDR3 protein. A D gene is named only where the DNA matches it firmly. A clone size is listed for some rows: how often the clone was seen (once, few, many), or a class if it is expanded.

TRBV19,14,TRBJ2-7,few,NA,TGTGCGACTAAATGGACAGTAGCCTCCTACGAGCAGTACTTC,CATKWTVASYEQYF
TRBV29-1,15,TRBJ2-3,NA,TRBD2,TGCAGCGTTGCTCCTGGACTAGCGGGGACAGATACGCAGTATTTT,CSVAPGLAGTDTQYF
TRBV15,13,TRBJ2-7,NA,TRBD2,TGTGCCACCAGCAGGCCCGGGGGGGACGAGCAGTACTTC,CATSRPGGDEQYF
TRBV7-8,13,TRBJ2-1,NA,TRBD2,TGTGCCAGCCTTGGACTAGCCCGAAATGAGCAGTTCTTC,CASLGLARNEQFF
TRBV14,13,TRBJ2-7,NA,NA,TGTGCCAGCAGCCAAGTTGGAGGATACGAGCAGTACTTC,CASSQVGGYEQYF
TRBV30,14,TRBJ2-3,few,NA,TGTGCCTGGGGCCCCGGCGGCCCGGGGTATACGCAGTATTTT,CAWGPGGPGYTQYF
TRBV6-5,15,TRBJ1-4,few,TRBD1,TGTGCCAGCAGTTTCTCCGGACAGGAGAATGAAAAACTGTTTTTT,CASSFSGQENEKLFF
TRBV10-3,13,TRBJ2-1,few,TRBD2,TGTGCCATTGGGACTAGCGGGAGTAATGAGCAGTTCTTC,CAIGTSGSNEQFF
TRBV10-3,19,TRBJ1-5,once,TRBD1,TGTGCCATCAGTGATCACCGGGACAGGGGGGGCTATAGCAATCAGCCCCAGCATTTT,CAISDHRDRGGYSNQPQHF
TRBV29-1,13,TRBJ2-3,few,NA,TGCAGCGGCGCTAGGGGGAGCACAGATACGCAGTATTTT,CSGARGSTDTQYF
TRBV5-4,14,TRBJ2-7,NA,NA,TGTGCCAGCAGCCCAAGGACGGGGCCCTACGAGCAGTACTTC,CASSPRTGPYEQYF
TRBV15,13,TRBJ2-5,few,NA,TGTGCCACCAGCAGAGATCGAAGGGAGACCCAGTACTTC,CATSRDRRETQYF
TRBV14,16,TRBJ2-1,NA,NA,TGTGCCAGCAGCCAGTTACTAGGCAGCTCCTACAATGAGCAGTTCTTC,CASSQLLGSSYNEQFF
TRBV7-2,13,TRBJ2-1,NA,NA,TGTGCCAGCAGCTGGGGCTCCTACAATGAGCAGTTCTTC,CASSWGSYNEQFF
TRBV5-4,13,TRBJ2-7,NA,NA,TGTGCCAGCAGCTTTTCTAGGGGGTACGAGCAGTACTTC,CASSFSRGYEQYF
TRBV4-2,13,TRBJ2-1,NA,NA,TGTGCCAGCAGCCGTCAGGAGAGGGATGAGCAGTTCTTC,CASSRQERDEQFF
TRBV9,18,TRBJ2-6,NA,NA,TGTGCCAGCAGCGCCTCCCCTGGGAGGAACTCTGGGGCCAACGTCCTGACTTTC,CASSASPGRNSGANVLTF
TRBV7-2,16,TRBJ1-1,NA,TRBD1,TGTGCCAGCAGCTTTAGCCAGGGGGAGCATAAAGCGGGAGCTTTCTTT,CASSFSQGEHKAGAFF
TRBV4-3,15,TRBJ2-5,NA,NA,TGCGCCAGCAGCCAAGAATACGGGATCCAAGAGACCCAGTACTTC,CASSQEYGIQETQYF
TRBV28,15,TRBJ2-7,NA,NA,TGTGCCAGCAGTTCCCCCCCGGTCGGGCGAGACGAGCAGTACTTC,CASSSPPVGRDEQYF
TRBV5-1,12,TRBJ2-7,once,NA,TGCGCCAGCAGCCCCTCGGAACAGCTAGAGTACTTC,CASSPSEQLEYF
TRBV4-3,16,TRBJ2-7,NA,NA,TGCGCCAGCAGCCAAGATCTAGGGGACGGGCCCTACGAGCAGTACTTC,CASSQDLGDGPYEQYF
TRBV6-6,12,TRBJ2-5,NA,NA,TGTGCCAGCAGTTACCGGGACCTGGCCCAGTACTTC,CASSYRDLAQYF
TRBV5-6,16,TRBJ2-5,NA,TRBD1,TGTGCCAGCAGCTTGGGAGTTGGACAGGGGCGAGAGACCCAGTACTTC,CASSLGVGQGRETQYF
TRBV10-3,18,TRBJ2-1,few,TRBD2,TGTGCCATCAGCGGAATTCCGACTAGCGGGAGCTCCTACAATGAGCAGTTCTTC,CAISGIPTSGSSYNEQFF
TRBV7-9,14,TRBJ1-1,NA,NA,TGTGCCAGCAGCTTAGGCGGGGAGAACACTGAAGCTTTCTTT,CASSLGGENTEAFF
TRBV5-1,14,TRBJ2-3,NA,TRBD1,TGCGCCAGCTTCACAGGGGAACGCACAGATACGCAGTATTTT,CASFTGERTDTQYF
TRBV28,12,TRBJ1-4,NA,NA,TGTGCCAGCAGCAGGGGAAATGAAAAACTGTTTTTT,CASSRGNEKLFF
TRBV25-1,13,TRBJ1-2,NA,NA,TGTGCCAGCAGTCCCATCGGGGGCGGTGGCTACACCTTC,CASSPIGGGGYTF
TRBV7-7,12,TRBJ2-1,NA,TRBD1,TGTGCCAGCAGCCCGGACAGGGGGCTCCAATTCTTC,CASSPDRGLQFF
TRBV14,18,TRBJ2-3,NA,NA,TGTGCCAGCAGCCAAGAATCGCCTTCTGGAATCGTCACAGATACGCAGTATTTT,CASSQESPSGIVTDTQYF
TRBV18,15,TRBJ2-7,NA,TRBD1,TGTGCCAGCTCTTCCCAGACAGGGAACGGCTACGAGCAGTACTTC,CASSSQTGNGYEQYF
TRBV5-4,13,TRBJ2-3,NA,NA,TGTGCCAGCAGCTTGAGAGCAGTGGATACGCAGTATTTT,CASSLRAVDTQYF
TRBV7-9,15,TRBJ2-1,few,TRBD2,TGTGCCAGCAGCTTATTAGCGGGAGGCTACAATGAGCAGTTCTTC,CASSLLAGGYNEQFF
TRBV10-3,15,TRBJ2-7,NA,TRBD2,TGTGCCATCAGTCCCAGGCTAGCGGAACTCTACGAGCAGTACTTC,CAISPRLAELYEQYF
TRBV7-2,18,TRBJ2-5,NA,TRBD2,TGTGCCAGCAGCTTTACCGGACTAGCGGGAGGAACCCAAGAGACCCAGTACTTC,CASSFTGLAGGTQETQYF
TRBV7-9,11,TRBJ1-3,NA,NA,TGTGCCAGCAGCCCTGGAAACACCATATATTTT,CASSPGNTIYF
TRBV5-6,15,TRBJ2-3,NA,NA,TGTGCCAGCAGCTTGGCCTCTCCCAACACAGATACGCAGTATTTT,CASSLASPNTDTQYF
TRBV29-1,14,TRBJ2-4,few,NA,TGCAGCGTTGGAGTGGACAGCGTGGGAAACATTCAGTACTTC,CSVGVDSVGNIQYF
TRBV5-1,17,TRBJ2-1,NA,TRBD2,TGCGCCAGCAGCCCCCCTCTAATCAGCGGGAGTTGGGATGAGCAGTTCTTC,CASSPPLISGSWDEQFF
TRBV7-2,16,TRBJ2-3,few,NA,TGTGCCAGCAGTTTAGGAGTTGTTCAGGGCCCAGATACGCAGTATTTT,CASSLGVVQGPDTQYF
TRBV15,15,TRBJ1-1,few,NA,TGTGCCACCAGCAGAGATCTCGCAGGAGGGACTGAAGCTTTCTTT,CATSRDLAGGTEAFF
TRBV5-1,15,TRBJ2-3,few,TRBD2,TGCGCCAGCAGCGCGGGACTAGCGGGTGAAGATACGCAGTATTTT,CASSAGLAGEDTQYF
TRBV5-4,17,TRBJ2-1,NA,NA,TGTGCCAGCACCCCGAGATTAGGGGCCAGCTCCTACAATGAGCAGTTCTTC,CASTPRLGASSYNEQFF
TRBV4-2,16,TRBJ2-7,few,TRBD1,TGTGCCAGCAGCCGGACCGGGACAGGGATTTTGGACGAGCAGTACTTC,CASSRTGTGILDEQYF
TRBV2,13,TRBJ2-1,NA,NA,TGTGCCAGCAGTGAAGGGGTTCTCCTTGAGCAGTTCTTC,CASSEGVLLEQFF
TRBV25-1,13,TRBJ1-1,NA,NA,TGTGCCAGCAGTGACTTGGCAGGGGCTGAAGCTTTCTTT,CASSDLAGAEAFF
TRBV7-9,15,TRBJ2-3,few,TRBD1,TGTGCCAGCAGCGGCCCGGGACAGGGCACAGATACGCAGTATTTT,CASSGPGQGTDTQYF
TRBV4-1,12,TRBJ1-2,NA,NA,TGCGCCAGCAGCCAAGATCCGGGTGGCTACACCTTC,CASSQDPGGYTF
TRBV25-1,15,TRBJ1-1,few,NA,TGTGCCAGCAGGATCTCAGGGGCCCTGAACACTGAAGCTTTCTTT,CASRISGALNTEAFF
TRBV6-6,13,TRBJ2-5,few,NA,TGTGCCAGCAGTTACTCGGTTAGGGAGACCCAGTACTTC,CASSYSVRETQYF
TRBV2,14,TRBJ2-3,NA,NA,TGTGCCAGCAGTGGAACGGGCCCCACAGATACGCAGTATTTT,CASSGTGPTDTQYF
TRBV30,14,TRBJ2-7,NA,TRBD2,TGTGCCTGGAGTACGGGACTAGCGGGCTACGAGCAGTACTTC,CAWSTGLAGYEQYF